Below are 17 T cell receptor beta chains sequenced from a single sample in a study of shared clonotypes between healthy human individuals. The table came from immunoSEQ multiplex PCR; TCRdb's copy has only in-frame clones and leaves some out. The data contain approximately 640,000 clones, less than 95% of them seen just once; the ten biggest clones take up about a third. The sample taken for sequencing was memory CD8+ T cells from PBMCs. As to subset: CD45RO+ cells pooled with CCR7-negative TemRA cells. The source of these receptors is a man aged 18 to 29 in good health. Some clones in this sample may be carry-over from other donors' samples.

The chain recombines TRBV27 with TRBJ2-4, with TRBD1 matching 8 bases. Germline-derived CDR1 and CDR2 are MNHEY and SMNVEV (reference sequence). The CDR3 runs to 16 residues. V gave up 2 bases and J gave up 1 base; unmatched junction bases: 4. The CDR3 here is CASSLRTGMAKNIQYF. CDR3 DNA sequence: TGTGCCAGCAGTTTACGGACAGGGATGGCCAAAAACATTCAGTACTTC.

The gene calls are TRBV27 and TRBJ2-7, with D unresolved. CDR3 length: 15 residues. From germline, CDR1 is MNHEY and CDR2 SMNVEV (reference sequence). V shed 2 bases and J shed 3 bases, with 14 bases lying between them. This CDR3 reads CASSLRGPLLYEQYF. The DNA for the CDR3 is TGTGCCAGCAGTTTACGCGGACCGCTGCTCTACGAGCAGTACTTC.

The CDR3 sequence: CASSFAQGGASSYEQYF. CDR3 DNA: TGTGCCAGCAGCTTTGCCCAGGGTGGGGCAAGCTCCTACGAGCAGTACTTC. The chain has TRBV13 and TRBJ2-7; tentative D call: TRBD1 (5 bases). CDR3 length: 17 residues. V gave up 3 bases and J gave up 0 bases, with 18 bases separating them. CDR1 is PRHDT and CDR2 is FYEKMQ in the germline V gene (reference sequence).

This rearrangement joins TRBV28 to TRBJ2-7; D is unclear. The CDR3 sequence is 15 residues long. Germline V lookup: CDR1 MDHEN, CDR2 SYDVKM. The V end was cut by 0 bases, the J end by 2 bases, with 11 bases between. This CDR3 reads CASSLWADQTYEQYF. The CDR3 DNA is TGTGCCAGCAGTTTATGGGCAGACCAGACCTACGAGCAGTACTTC.

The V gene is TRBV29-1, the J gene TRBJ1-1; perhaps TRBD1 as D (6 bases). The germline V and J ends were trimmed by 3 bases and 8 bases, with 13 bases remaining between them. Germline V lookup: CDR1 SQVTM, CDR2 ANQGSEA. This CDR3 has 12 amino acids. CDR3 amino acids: CSVDRGLPEAFF. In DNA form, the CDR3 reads TGCAGCGTTGACCGGGGGCTTCCAGAAGCTTTCTTT.

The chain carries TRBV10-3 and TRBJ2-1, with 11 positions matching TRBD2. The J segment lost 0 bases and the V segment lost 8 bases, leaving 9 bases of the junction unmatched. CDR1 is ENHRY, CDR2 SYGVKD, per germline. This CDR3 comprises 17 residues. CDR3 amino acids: CAIGLAGGDSSYNEQFF. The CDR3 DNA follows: TGTGCCATCGGGCTAGCGGGAGGCGATAGCTCCTACAATGAGCAGTTCTTC.

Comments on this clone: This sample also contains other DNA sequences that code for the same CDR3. The CDR3 DNA reads as TGTGCCAGCAAAGTAGCGGGCGGAGAGACCCAGTACTTC. Amino acid sequence: CASKVAGGETQYF. The chain recombines TRBV6-5 with TRBJ2-5; 7 bases line up with TRBD2. J gave up 4 bases and V 7 bases, and 6 bases lay outside the gene matches. This CDR3 is 13 amino acids long. CDR1 is MNHEY and CDR2 is SVGAGI in the germline V gene.

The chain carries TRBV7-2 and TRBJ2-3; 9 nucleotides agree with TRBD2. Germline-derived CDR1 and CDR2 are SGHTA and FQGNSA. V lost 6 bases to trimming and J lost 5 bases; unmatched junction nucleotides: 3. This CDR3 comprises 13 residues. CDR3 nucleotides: TGTGCCAGCAGTTTACTAGCGGGAGATACGCAGTATTTT. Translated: CASSLLAGDTQYF.

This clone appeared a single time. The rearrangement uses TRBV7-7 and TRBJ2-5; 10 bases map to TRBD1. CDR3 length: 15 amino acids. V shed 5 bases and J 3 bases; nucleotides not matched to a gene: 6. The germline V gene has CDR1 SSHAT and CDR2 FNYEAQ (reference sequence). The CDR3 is CASSRGQGLKETQYF. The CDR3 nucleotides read TGTGCCAGCAGCCGGGGACAGGGGCTAAAAGAGACCCAGTACTTC.

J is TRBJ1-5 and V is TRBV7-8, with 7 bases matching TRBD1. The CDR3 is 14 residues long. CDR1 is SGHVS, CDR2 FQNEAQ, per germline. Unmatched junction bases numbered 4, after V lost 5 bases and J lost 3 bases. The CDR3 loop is CASSPGQNNQPQHF. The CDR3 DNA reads TGTGCCAGCAGCCCGGGACAGAACAATCAGCCCCAGCATTTT.

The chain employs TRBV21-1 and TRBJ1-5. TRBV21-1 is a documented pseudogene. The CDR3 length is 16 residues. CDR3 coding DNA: TGTGCCAGCAGCAAAGAGGTTAGGAGGGTCAATCAGCCCCAGCATTTT. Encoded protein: CASSKEVRRVNQPQHF.

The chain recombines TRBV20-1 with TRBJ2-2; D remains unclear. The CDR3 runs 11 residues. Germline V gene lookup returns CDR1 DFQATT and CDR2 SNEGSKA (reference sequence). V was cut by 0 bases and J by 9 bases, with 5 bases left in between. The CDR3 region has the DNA TGCAGTGCTAGAGATGTCCGGGAGCTGTTTTTT. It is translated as CSARDVRELFF.

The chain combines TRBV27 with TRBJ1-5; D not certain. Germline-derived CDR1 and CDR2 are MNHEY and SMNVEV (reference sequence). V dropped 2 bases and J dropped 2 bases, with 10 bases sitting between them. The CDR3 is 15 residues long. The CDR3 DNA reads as TGTGCCAGCAGTTTACTGGCCGGGGGCAATCAGCCCCAGCATTTT. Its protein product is CASSLLAGGNQPQHF.

CDR3 in amino acids: CASSLDYRGYEQYF. The CDR3 DNA is TGTGCCAGCAGCTTAGATTACAGGGGATACGAGCAGTACTTC. The rearrangement uses TRBV7-2 and TRBJ2-7, with 7 bases fitting TRBD1. Germline CDR1 is SGHTA and CDR2 is FQGNSA. CDR3 length: 14 residues. The junction had 4 bases not matched to a gene; V was cut back by 1 base and J by 4 bases. Full variable domain (outside the CDR3, taken from reference TRBV7-2 and TRBJ2-7): GAGVSQSPSNKVTEKGKDVELRCDPISGHTALYWYRQSLGQGLEFLIYFQGNSAPDKSGLPSDRFSAERTGGSVSTLTIQRTQQEDSAVYLCASSLDYRGYEQYFGPGTRLTVT.

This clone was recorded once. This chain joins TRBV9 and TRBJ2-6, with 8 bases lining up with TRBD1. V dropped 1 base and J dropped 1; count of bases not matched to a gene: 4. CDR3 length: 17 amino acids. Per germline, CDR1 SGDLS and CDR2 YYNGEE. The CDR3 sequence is CASSVPGQASGANVLTF. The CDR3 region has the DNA TGTGCCAGCAGCGTACCGGGACAGGCGTCTGGGGCCAACGTCCTGACTTTC.

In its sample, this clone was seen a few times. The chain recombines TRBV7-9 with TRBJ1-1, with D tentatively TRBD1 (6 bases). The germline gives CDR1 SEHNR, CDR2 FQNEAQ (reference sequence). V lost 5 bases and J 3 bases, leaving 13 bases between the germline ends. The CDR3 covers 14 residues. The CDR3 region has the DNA TGTGCCAGCAGCCTACCGGGGGCATACACTGAAGCTTTCTTT. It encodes CASSLPGAYTEAFF.

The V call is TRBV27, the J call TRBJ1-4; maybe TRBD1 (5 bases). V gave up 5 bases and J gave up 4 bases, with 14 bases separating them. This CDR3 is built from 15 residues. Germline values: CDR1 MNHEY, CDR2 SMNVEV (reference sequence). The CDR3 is CASSPLGGVNEKLFF. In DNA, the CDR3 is TGTGCCAGCAGTCCCCTGGGGGGAGTTAATGAAAAACTGTTTTTT.